Presented here are 15 T cell receptor beta chains from one specimen sequenced in a study of liver allograft versus peripheral blood T cells. About the study: Transplanted-liver and recipient peripheral blood T cell receptor repertoires were compared.

TCRdb re-derived calls from the reads in MiXCR, one entry per CDR3 protein. The sample has about 15,000 distinct CDR3 sequences, roughly 20% seen once. The receptors were sampled from a human patient who had a liver transplant. The graft donor may have given rise to some T cells.

The rearrangement links TRBV18 to TRBJ1-2; D is undetermined. Between the trimmed V and J ends, which lost 3 bases and 2 bases, there was a span of 13 bases. The CDR3 extends over 15 amino acids. Germline V gives CDR1 KGHSH, CDR2 LQKENI. The CDR3 DNA sequence: TGTGCCAGCTCACCGGGAGGGAGTCAGAACTATGGCTACACCTTC. This sequence encodes CASSPGGSQNYGYTF.

This clonotype was recorded at least ten times. The chain couples TRBV6-1 to TRBJ2-1; 9 positions agree with TRBD2. The V and J ends lost 7 bases and 7 bases, in that order; junction bases with no gene match: 8. The CDR3 length is 14 residues. From germline, CDR1 is MNHNS and CDR2 SASEGT. CDR3 DNA sequence: TGTGCCAGCATTTCTAGCGGGGATGGGAATGAGCAGTTCTTC. This encodes CASISSGDGNEQFF.

The table lists this clonotype with a few counts. The chain has TRBV29-1 and TRBJ1-4; D gene unclear. Germline V gene lookup returns CDR1 SQVTM and CDR2 ANQGSEA. The CDR3 totals 14 residues. Trimming pared 7 bases from V and 7 bases from J, leaving 19 bases between. The CDR3 reads CSADLGIGSEKLFF. The CDR3 coding sequence is TGCAGCGCCGATCTTGGCATTGGGAGTGAAAAACTGTTTTTT.

The rearrangement links TRBV7-2 to TRBJ2-3; TRBD2 matches 8 bases. Per the germline V gene, CDR1 is SGHTA and CDR2 is FQGNSA. The CDR3 length is 15 residues. The ends lost 6 bases at V and 1 base at J; junction bases unmatched: 6. The CDR3 bases are TGTGCCAGCAGGCGGAGCGGGGGTGGCACAGATACGCAGTATTTT. Its protein product is CASRRSGGGTDTQYF.

This clonotype is classed as medium-sized. This chain uses TRBV18 with TRBJ1-1; maybe TRBD1 (5 bases). The germline CDR1 and CDR2 sequences are KGHSH and LQKENI. Trimming cost V 2 bases and J 5 bases, with 15 bases left between them. The CDR3 consists of 15 residues. CDR3 sequence reads: CASSPRLGEGTEAFF. The CDR3, as DNA: TGTGCCAGCTCACCAAGGCTCGGGGAGGGGACTGAAGCTTTCTTT. Full variable domain (missing parts from reference TRBV18 and TRBJ1-1): NAGVMQNPRHLVRRRGQEARLRCSPMKGHSHVYWYRQLPEEGLKFMVYLQKENIIDESGMPKERFSAEFPKEGPSILRIQQVVRGDSAAYFCASSPRLGEGTEAFFGQGTRLTVV.

This CDR3 reads CASTSFMGTTEAFF. CDR3 DNA sequence: TGTGCCAGCACCTCCTTTATGGGGACCACTGAAGCTTTCTTT. This chain uses TRBV5-5 with TRBJ1-1; TRBD1 is a possible D gene (5 bases). Germline CDR1 is SGHKS and CDR2 is YYEKEE (reference sequence). This CDR3 has 14 amino acids. Trimming removed 6 bases from V and 4 bases from J, with 16 bases in between.

This clonotype ranks as medium-sized. The chain couples TRBV30 to TRBJ1-2, with a possible D match to TRBD1 (6 bases). Germline CDR1 GTSNPN, CDR2 SVGIG (reference sequence). The CDR3 sequence is 10 residues long. The CDR3 DNA sequence: TGTGCTTACCGCAGGGGTGGCTACACCTTC. It yields the protein CAYRRGGYTF. The variable domain in full, completed from reference TRBV30 and TRBJ1-2, reads SQTIHQWPATLVQPVGSPLSLECTVEGTSNPNLYWYRQAAGRGLQLLFYSVGIGQISSEVPQNLSASRPQDRQFILSSKKLLLSDSGFYLCAYRRGGYTFGSGTRLTVV.

This clonotype has more than one count but fewer than ten. This chain uses TRBV6-5 with TRBJ1-2; D uncertain. Germline V CDR1 and CDR2: MNHEY, SVGAGI. The length of the CDR3 is 13 residues. V dropped 5 bases and J dropped 3 bases, with 10 bases sitting between them. Here the CDR3 DNA reads TGTGCCAGCAGTAGTAGTCCCTACTATGGCTACACCTTC. Protein sequence: CASSSSPYYGYTF.

CDR3 sequence reads: CASSFTGGGNTEAFF. The CDR3 coding sequence is TGCGCCAGCAGCTTTACAGGGGGCGGGAACACTGAAGCTTTCTTT. The chain carries TRBV5-1 and TRBJ1-1, with TRBD1 identical over 9 bases. Trimming at V came to 2 bases and at J to 1 base, leaving 3 bases not matched to a gene. Germline values: CDR1 SGHRS, CDR2 YFSETQ. The CDR3 extends over 15 amino acids. The whole variable domain, filled in from reference TRBV5-1 and TRBJ1-1, reads KAGVTQTPRYLIKTRGQQVTLSCSPISGHRSVSWYQQTPGQGLQFLFEYFSETQRNKGNFPGRFSGRQFSNSRSEMNVSTLELGDSALYLCASSFTGGGNTEAFFGQGTRLTVV.

The genes are TRBV10-3 and TRBJ1-5; D not resolved. Looked up from germline, CDR1 is ENHRY and CDR2 is SYGVKD. The V and J ends lost 8 bases and 3 bases respectively, with 8 bases between them. The CDR3 contains 12 residues. DNA for the CDR3: TGTGCCATCTCTGGGGTCAATCAGCCCCAGCATTTT. It translates to CAISGVNQPQHF.

This clonotype is medium-sized by share. The V and J genes are TRBV18 and TRBJ1-1; 7 bases are shared with TRBD1. Unmatched junction bases numbered 9, after V lost 6 bases and J lost 5 bases. CDR1 and CDR2 (germline): KGHSH, LQKENI. There are 14 residues in the CDR3. For the CDR3, the DNA is TGTGCCAGCTCGCTACAGGGGTCGGGAACTGAAGCTTTCTTT. It translates to CASSLQGSGTEAFF.

By frequency in the sample, this clonotype is medium-sized. The V and J genes are TRBV18 and TRBJ2-1; D is unresolved. The CDR3 runs to 14 residues. The germline V and J ends were trimmed by 2 bases and 3 bases, with 8 bases remaining between them. Per the germline V gene, CDR1 is KGHSH and CDR2 is LQKENI. The CDR3 reads CASSPSAGYNEQFF. The CDR3 DNA follows: TGTGCCAGCTCACCATCGGCAGGCTACAATGAGCAGTTCTTC.

The V and J genes are TRBV6-1 and TRBJ1-5; TRBD1 might be the D (5 bases). V lost 7 bases and J 5 bases, leaving 9 bases between the germline ends. CDR3 size: 12 residues. Per germline, CDR1 MNHNS and CDR2 SASEGT. The CDR3 DNA is TGTGCCAGCAATTCACAGGATCAGCCCCAGCATTTT. Protein sequence: CASNSQDQPQHF.

Comments on this clonotype: It may be a read error: a sequence one base away is much more abundant. The rearrangement joins TRBV6-2 or TRBV6-3 to TRBJ1-5, with a possible D match to TRBD1 (6 bases). Germline V gene sequence: CDR1 MNHEY, CDR2 SVGEGT. The CDR3 contains 14 residues. CDR3 coding DNA: TGTGTCAGCAGCGGGACAAGGAGGGACCAGCCCCAGCATTTT. Its protein is CVSSGTRRDQPQHF.

This clonotype is medium-sized within its sample. V is TRBV19 and J is TRBJ1-2; TRBD1 agrees at 7 bases. V lost 4 bases and J lost 4; bases outside the gene matches: 9. The CDR3 is 15 residues long. Per the germline V gene, CDR1 is LNHDA and CDR2 is SQIVND (reference sequence). The CDR3 here is CASSRTGHTPYGYTF. CDR3 nucleotide sequence: TGTGCCAGTAGTAGGACAGGTCACACCCCCTATGGCTACACCTTC.